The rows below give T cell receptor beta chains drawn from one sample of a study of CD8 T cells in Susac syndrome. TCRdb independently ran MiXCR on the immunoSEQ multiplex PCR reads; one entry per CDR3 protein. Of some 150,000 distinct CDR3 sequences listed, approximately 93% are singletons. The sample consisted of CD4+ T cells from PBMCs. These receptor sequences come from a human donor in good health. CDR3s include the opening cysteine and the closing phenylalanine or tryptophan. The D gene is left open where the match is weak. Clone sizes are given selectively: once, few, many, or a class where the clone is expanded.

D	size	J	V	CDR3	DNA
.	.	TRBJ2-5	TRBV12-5	CASGLDQVGVQYF	TGTGCTAGTGGTTTGGATCAAGTGGGAGTCCAGTACTTC
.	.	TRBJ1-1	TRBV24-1	CATSDYGGSAFF	TGTGCCACCAGTGATTATGGGGGTAGCGCTTTCTTT
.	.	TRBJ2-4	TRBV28	CASSLGQANIQYF	TGTGCCAGCAGTTTAGGGCAGGCAAACATTCAGTACTTC
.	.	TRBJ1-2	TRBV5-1	CASSLGQESNYGYTF	TGCGCCAGCAGCTTGGGACAGGAATCTAACTATGGCTACACCTTC
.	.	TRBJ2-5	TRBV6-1	CASSELSWAGGPETQYF	TGTGCCAGCAGTGAACTCTCTTGGGCAGGAGGACCAGAGACCCAGTACTTC
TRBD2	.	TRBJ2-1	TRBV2	CASSQTTSGSGRGEQFF	TGTGCCAGCAGTCAAACGACTAGCGGGAGCGGGAGGGGTGAGCAGTTCTTC
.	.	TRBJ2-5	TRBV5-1	CASRDESETQYF	TGCGCCAGCAGAGATGAGAGTGAGACCCAGTACTTC
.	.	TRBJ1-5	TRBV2	CASSDWGDAKQPQHF	TGTGCCAGCAGTGATTGGGGGGATGCGAAACAGCCCCAGCATTTT
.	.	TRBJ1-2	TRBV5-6	CASSDARMLGGFGYTF	TGTGCCAGCAGCGATGCCCGAATGTTGGGGGGCTTTGGCTACACCTTC
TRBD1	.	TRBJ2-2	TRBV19	CASSILTGTGELFF	TGTGCCAGTAGTATACTGACAGGGACCGGGGAGCTGTTTTTT
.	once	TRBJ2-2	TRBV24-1	CATSESRRNTGELFF	TGTGCCACCAGTGAATCTCGACGGAACACCGGGGAGCTGTTTTTT
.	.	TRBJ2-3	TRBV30	CATRDLRTDTQYF	TGTGCGACGCGGGACCTCCGCACAGATACGCAGTATTTT
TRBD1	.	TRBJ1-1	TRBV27	CASSYGTGGEAFF	TGTGCCAGCAGTTATGGGACAGGGGGCGAAGCTTTCTTT
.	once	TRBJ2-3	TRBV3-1	CASSPLGADTQYF	TGTGCCAGCAGCCCCCTGGGGGCAGATACGCAGTATTTT
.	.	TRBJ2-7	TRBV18	CASSPRDIYEQYF	TGTGCCAGCTCACCCAGGGACATCTACGAGCAGTACTTC